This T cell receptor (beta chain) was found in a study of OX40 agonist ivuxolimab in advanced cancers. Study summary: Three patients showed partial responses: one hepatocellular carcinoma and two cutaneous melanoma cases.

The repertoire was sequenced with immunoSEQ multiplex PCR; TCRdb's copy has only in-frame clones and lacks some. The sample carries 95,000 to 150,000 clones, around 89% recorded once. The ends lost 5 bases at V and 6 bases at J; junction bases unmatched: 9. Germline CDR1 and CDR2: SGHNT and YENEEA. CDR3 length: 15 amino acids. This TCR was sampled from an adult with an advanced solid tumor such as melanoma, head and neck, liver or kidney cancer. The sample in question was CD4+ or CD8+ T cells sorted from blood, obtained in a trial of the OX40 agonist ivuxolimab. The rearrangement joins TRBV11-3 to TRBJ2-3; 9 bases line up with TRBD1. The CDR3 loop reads CASSRGQGIRDTQYF. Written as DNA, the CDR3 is TGTGCCAGCAGCCGCGGACAGGGGATAAGGGATACGCAGTATTTT. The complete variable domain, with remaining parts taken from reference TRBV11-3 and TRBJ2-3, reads EAGVVQSPRYKIIEKKQPVAFWCNPISGHNTLYWYLQNLGQGPELLIRYENEEAVDDSQLPKDRFSAERLKGVDSTLKIQPAELGDSAVYLCASSRGQGIRDTQYFGPGTRLTVL.